This TCR beta chain stems from a study of blood T cell repertoires in COVID-19. Here immunoSEQ multiplex PCR was the method, and the copy in TCRdb shows in-frame clones only, minus some. Of roughly 100,000 clones listed, around 80% were seen once; the top ten hold 15%. The length of the CDR3 is 13 residues. Trimming shortened V by 6 bases and J by 7 bases, and 14 bases separated the two germline ends. Looked up from germline, CDR1 is SGHRS and CDR2 is YFSETQ. Sequenced material: peripheral blood. The source of this sequence is a woman at least 80 years old with acute or convalescent COVID-19. The rearrangement uses TRBV5-1 and TRBJ2-1; D may be TRBD2 (5 bases). The CDR3 DNA reads as TGCGCCAGCAACAGTCCTCGCGGGAATGAGCAGTTCTTC. Translation gives CASNSPRGNEQFF. Complete variable domain (other parts from reference TRBV5-1 and TRBJ2-1): KAGVTQTPRYLIKTRGQQVTLSCSPISGHRSVSWYQQTPGQGLQFLFEYFSETQRNKGNFPGRFSGRQFSNSRSEMNVSTLELGDSALYLCASNSPRGNEQFFGPGTRLTVL.